This T cell receptor beta chain derives from a study of T-cell memory formation after mild COVID-19. Study-wide results and caveats: Pre-infection memory carried some responding clones, suggesting that cross-reactive memory joined. Second-wave clones reaching peak frequency on day 37 lacked confirmed SARS-CoV-2 specificity.

Notes on this clonotype: Its target is not known.

MiXCR, applied by TCRdb to the 5' RACE reads, yields one record per CDR3 protein. This table has around 190,000 distinct CDR3 sequences, around 18% appearing once. V lost 7 bases to trimming and J lost 4 bases, with 13 bases between them. This CDR3 is built from 13 residues. Germline-derived CDR1 and CDR2 are MNHEY and SVGEGT. The sequencing input was PBMCs or a T cell subset sorted from them (not recorded which). The sequence was collected from a man between 18 and 29 years old who had mild COVID-19 (a few samples of this study predate the infection). Cell type and time point are not known. The chain couples TRBV6-2 or TRBV6-3 to TRBJ2-5; possibly TRBD1 or TRBD2 for D (6 bases each). CDR3 sequence reads: CASMNGGRETQYF. DNA of the CDR3: TGTGCCAGCATGAATGGGGGGCGAGAGACCCAGTACTTC.